The 20 T cell receptor beta chains given below trace back to one sample, sequenced in a study of prognosis after radiotherapy for stage I lung cancer. TCR beta CDR3 was amplified from genomic DNA by two-round multiplex PCR. Gene-specific TRBV and TRBJ primers were used in PCR round one. Each CDR3 protein gets one entry after TCRdb re-called the multiplex PCR reads with MiXCR. Counted here are approximately 28,000 distinct CDR3 sequences, over 40% occurring once; the ten biggest clones make up about 16%. Material: PBMCs, obtained before or after stereotactic body radiation therapy (not recorded which). These receptors were taken from a donor older than 45 with non-small cell lung cancer.

Only one count was recorded for this clonotype. This chain connects TRBV28 to TRBJ2-7; a weak D match, TRBD1 (6 bases). V dropped 3 bases and J dropped 0 bases, with 9 bases sitting between them. This CDR3 has 14 amino acids. CDR1 and CDR2 (germline): MDHEN, SYDVKM. In nucleotides, the CDR3 is TGTGCCAGCAGTTTGCTGGACAGCTCCTACGAGCAGTACTTC. Protein: CASSLLDSSYEQYF. The variable domain in full, with the rest retrieved from reference TRBV28 and TRBJ2-7, is DVKVTQSSRYLVKRTGEKVFLECVQDMDHENMFWYRQDPGLGLRLIYFSYDVKMKEKGDIPEGYSVSREKKERFSLILESASTNQTSMYLCASSLLDSSYEQYFGPGTRLTVT.

The table lists this clonotype with many counts. V usage is TRBV5-1 and J usage is TRBJ1-6, with 8 bases lining up with TRBD1. This CDR3 is 15 amino acids long. The V segment lost 4 bases and the J segment 6 bases; nucleotides outside the gene matches: 6. Germline V lookup: CDR1 SGHRS, CDR2 YFSETQ. The CDR3, as DNA: TGCGCCAGCAGCGCGGCAGGGGGCTCTAATTCACCCCTCCACTTT. This sequence encodes CASSAAGGSNSPLHF.

The chain recombines TRBV6-1 with TRBJ2-7; TRBD1 agrees at 8 bases. V shed 7 bases and J 3 bases; nucleotides not matched to a gene: 11. CDR3 length equals 15 residues. Germline-derived CDR1 and CDR2 are MNHNS and SASEGT. CDR3 amino acids: CASTPLGQVGYEQYF. CDR3 coding DNA: TGTGCCAGCACCCCCTTGGGACAGGTAGGCTACGAGCAGTACTTC.

The V and J genes are TRBV5-1 and TRBJ2-7; 11 bases are a match to TRBD2. Germline CDR1 and CDR2: SGHRS and YFSETQ. Trimming cost V 3 bases and J 6 bases; bases outside gene matches: 8. The CDR3 extends over 15 amino acids. The CDR3 loop reads CASSSTTSGISEQYF. The DNA of the CDR3 is TGCGCCAGCAGCTCCACGACTAGCGGGATTAGCGAGCAGTACTTC.

The V gene is TRBV9, the J gene TRBJ1-3; 8 bases are a match to TRBD1. Trimming at V came to 5 bases and at J to 0 bases, leaving 10 bases not matched to a gene. Germline-derived CDR1 and CDR2 are SGDLS and YYNGEE. This CDR3 is built from 17 residues. CDR3 nucleotides: TGTGCCAGCAGTCGTAGAGGGACAGGTGTCTCTGGAAACACCATATATTTT. Residues: CASSRRGTGVSGNTIYF.

The chain is built from TRBV2 and TRBJ1-5; 8 bases map to TRBD1. V lost 6 bases, J lost 5 bases, and 6 bases stayed unmatched. CDR1 is SNHLY, CDR2 FYNNEI, per germline. CDR3 length: 14 amino acids. The CDR3 loop reads CASSGQGGDQPQHF. As DNA, the CDR3 is TGTGCCAGCAGCGGACAGGGAGGCGATCAGCCCCAGCATTTT.

This sequence joins TRBV10-3 and TRBJ1-1, with D perhaps matching TRBD1 (5 bases). The V end was cut by 3 bases, the J end by 7 bases, with 18 bases between. The CDR3 contains 15 residues. Germline assignment: CDR1 ENHRY and CDR2 SYGVKD. The CDR3 DNA sequence: TGTGCCATCAGTGACCCCGGGAAGGGGTACAATGAAGCTTTCTTT. Protein product: CAISDPGKGYNEAFF.

The rearrangement links TRBV28 to TRBJ2-1, with D perhaps matching TRBD1 (6 bases). The ends were cut back, 10 bases at V and 7 bases at J, with 23 bases in the middle. Germline lookup yields CDR1 MDHEN and CDR2 SYDVKM. The CDR3 spans 15 residues. The CDR3 sequence: CAIRGPQGIGNEQFF. The CDR3 DNA reads TGTGCCATTCGGGGCCCTCAGGGGATAGGGAATGAGCAGTTCTTC.

Of note for this clonotype: This likely came from a read error, as a far larger clone is one base away. The CDR3, as DNA: TGTGCCAGGCAGGGGGCTAGCGATGGCAACACCTTC. Translating it yields CARQGASDGNTF. The chain uses TRBV7-9 and TRBJ1-2, with 8 nucleotides matching TRBD1. The CDR3 has 12 amino acids. CDR1 and CDR2 from the germline V gene are SEHNR and FQNEAQ (reference sequence).

This clonotype was observed many times. The rearrangement links TRBV20-1 to TRBJ2-3; D could derive from TRBD1 or TRBD2 (6 bases each). CDR1 and CDR2 from the germline V gene are DFQATT and SNEGSKA (reference sequence). Trimming took 5 bases from V and 1 from J, leaving 16 bases between them. The CDR3 consists of 15 residues. CDR3 in amino acids: CSAEGGSRGTDTQYF. CDR3 sequence (DNA): TGCAGTGCTGAAGGGGGGAGTCGAGGCACAGATACGCAGTATTTT.

This clonotype is labeled medium-sized. V usage is TRBV5-1 and J usage is TRBJ1-2; possible D gene TRBD1, 6 bases. Germline V gene sequence: CDR1 SGHRS, CDR2 YFSETQ. The V end lost 0 bases, the J end lost 2 bases, and 11 bases lay between the germline ends. This CDR3 is built from 15 residues. The CDR3 spells CASSLGGARNYGYTF. The CDR3 DNA sequence: TGCGCCAGCAGCTTGGGGGGGGCGCGAAACTATGGCTACACCTTC.

DNA of the CDR3: TGTGCCAGCAGCCAAGAGTTGACCGGGGAGCTGTTTTTT. Protein: CASSQELTGELFF. The chain couples TRBV14 to TRBJ2-2; no definite D call. Germline loops: CDR1 SGHDN, CDR2 FVKESK. Between the trimmed V and J ends, which lost 0 bases and 5 bases, there was a span of 4 bases. The CDR3 extends over 13 amino acids. The complete variable domain, with remaining parts taken from reference TRBV14 and TRBJ2-2, reads EAGVTQFPSHSVIEKGQTVTLRCDPISGHDNLYWYRRVMGKEIKFLLHFVKESKQDESGMPNNRFLAERTGGTYSTLKVQPAELEDSGVYFCASSQELTGELFFGEGSRLTVL.

The rearrangement uses TRBV11-2 and TRBJ1-6, with a tentative D call TRBD1 (6 bases). The CDR3 spans 16 residues. Germline V gives CDR1 SGHAT, CDR2 FQNNGV. V was trimmed by 7 bases and J by 5 bases, leaving 18 bases between them. This CDR3 reads CASTTGNGLNNSPLHF. The CDR3 coding sequence is TGTGCCAGCACCACAGGGAACGGCCTAAATAATTCACCCCTCCACTTT.

This clonotype rates as medium-sized. The chain employs TRBV6-1 and TRBJ1-2, with a tentative D call TRBD1 (5 bases). V was clipped by 1 base and J by 5 bases, with 17 bases between them. The CDR3 length is 16 residues. The germline gives CDR1 MNHNS, CDR2 SASEGT. The CDR3 sequence is CASSEGRGRRKYGYTF. The CDR3 DNA is TGTGCCAGCAGTGAAGGGAGGGGCAGGCGAAAGTATGGCTACACCTTC.

This clonotype was counted ten times or more. This sequence joins TRBV5-1 and TRBJ2-1; TRBD1 might be the D (6 bases). The CDR3 has 17 residues. V was shortened by 1 base and J by 0 bases, with 14 bases between the two germline ends. Germline CDR1 SGHRS, CDR2 YFSETQ. CDR3: CASSLNGQLFSYNEQFF. DNA of the CDR3: TGCGCCAGCAGCTTGAACGGACAGCTCTTCTCCTACAATGAGCAGTTCTTC.

Ten or more counts support this clonotype. V usage is TRBV12-3 or TRBV12-4 and J usage is TRBJ1-5, with D possibly being TRBD1 (5 bases). This CDR3 is 14 amino acids long. Trimming took off 3 bases at V and 1 base at J, with 7 bases between the two ends. CDR3 protein: CASSLGLSNQPQHF. The CDR3 coding sequence is TGTGCCAGCAGTTTGGGGCTGAGCAATCAGCCCCAGCATTTT.

Note on this clonotype: An end of the junction does not agree with germline; a read error may underlie this. The V and J genes are TRBV4-1 and TRBJ1-4; weak D call: TRBD1 (5 bases). The CDR3 consists of 14 residues. Germline lookup yields CDR1 MGHRA and CDR2 YSYEKL. The CDR3: CDSSRMGRVEKLFF. The CDR3 nucleotides read TGCGACAGCAGCCGAATGGGGCGGGTTGAAAAACTGTTTTTT.

This clonotype occurred once. This sequence joins TRBV25-1 and TRBJ2-3; 9 bases fit TRBD2. The CDR3 has 18 residues. V shed 5 bases and J 1 base; nucleotides not matched to a gene: 13. Germline lookup yields CDR1 MGHDK and CDR2 SYGVNS. CDR3: CASSPPEVAGVGTDTQYF. CDR3 nucleotides: TGTGCCAGCAGTCCCCCCGAGGTAGCGGGGGTTGGCACAGATACGCAGTATTTT.

In this sample, this clonotype turned up many times. The V and J genes are TRBV24-1 and TRBJ2-3; a possible D gene is TRBD1 (5 bases). V lost 0 bases and J lost 1, with 7 bases in between. The CDR3 covers 15 residues. Germline V lookup: CDR1 KGHDR, CDR2 SFDVKD. Here the CDR3 reads CATSDLDSGTDTQYF. Written as DNA, the CDR3 is TGTGCCACCAGTGATTTGGACAGCGGCACAGATACGCAGTATTTT.

By share, this clonotype counts as medium-sized. The rearrangement links TRBV20-1 to TRBJ1-2; perhaps TRBD1 as D (5 bases). Trimming took 6 bases from V and 8 from J, leaving 13 bases between them. The CDR3 runs 11 residues. CDR1 and CDR2 from the germline V gene are DFQATT and SNEGSKA (reference sequence). The chain's CDR3 is CSARGPEGYTF. DNA for the CDR3: TGCAGTGCGAGGGGCCCCGAGGGCTACACCTTC.